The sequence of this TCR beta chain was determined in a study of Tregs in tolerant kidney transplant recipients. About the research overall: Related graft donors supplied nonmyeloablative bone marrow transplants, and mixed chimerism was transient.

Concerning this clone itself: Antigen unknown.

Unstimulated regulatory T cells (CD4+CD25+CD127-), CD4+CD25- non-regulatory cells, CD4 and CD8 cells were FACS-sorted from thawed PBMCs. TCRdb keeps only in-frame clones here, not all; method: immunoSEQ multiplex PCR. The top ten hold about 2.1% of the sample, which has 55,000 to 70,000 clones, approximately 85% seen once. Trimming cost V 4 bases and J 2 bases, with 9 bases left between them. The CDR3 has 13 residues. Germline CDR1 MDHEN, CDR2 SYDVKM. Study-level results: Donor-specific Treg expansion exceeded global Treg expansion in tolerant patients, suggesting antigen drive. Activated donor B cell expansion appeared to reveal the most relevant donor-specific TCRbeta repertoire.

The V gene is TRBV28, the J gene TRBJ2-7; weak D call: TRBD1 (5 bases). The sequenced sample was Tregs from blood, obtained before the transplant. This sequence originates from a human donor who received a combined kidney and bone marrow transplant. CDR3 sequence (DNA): TGTGCCAGCAGTTGGACACTGACCTACGAGCAGTACTTC. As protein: CASSWTLTYEQYF. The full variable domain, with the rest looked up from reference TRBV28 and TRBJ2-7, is DVKVTQSSRYLVKRTGEKVFLECVQDMDHENMFWYRQDPGLGLRLIYFSYDVKMKEKGDIPEGYSVSREKKERFSLILESASTNQTSMYLCASSWTLTYEQYFGPGTRLTVT.